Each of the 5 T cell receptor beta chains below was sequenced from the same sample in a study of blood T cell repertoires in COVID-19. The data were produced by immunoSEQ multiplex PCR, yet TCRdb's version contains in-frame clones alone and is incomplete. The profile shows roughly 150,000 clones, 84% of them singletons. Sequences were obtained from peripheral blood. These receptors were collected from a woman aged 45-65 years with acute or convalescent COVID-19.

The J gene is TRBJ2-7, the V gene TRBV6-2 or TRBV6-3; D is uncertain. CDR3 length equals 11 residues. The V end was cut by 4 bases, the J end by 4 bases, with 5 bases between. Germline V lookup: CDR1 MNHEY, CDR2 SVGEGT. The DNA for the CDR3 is TGTGCCAGCAGTTCCCCGTACGAGCAGTACTTC. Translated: CASSSPYEQYF.

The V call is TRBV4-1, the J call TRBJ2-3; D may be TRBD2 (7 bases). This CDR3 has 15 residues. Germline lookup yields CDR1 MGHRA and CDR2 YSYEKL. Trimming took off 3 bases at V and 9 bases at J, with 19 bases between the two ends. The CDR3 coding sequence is TGCGCCAGCAGCCAGCCTAGCGGTGGGGGGGGCACGCAGTATTTT. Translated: CASSQPSGGGGTQYF.

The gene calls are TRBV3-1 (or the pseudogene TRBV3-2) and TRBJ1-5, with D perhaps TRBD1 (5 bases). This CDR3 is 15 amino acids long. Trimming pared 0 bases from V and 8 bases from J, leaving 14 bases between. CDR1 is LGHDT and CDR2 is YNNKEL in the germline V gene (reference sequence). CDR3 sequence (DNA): TGTGCCAGCAGCCAAGATTTACAGGCCCTTAAGCCCCAGCATTTT. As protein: CASSQDLQALKPQHF.

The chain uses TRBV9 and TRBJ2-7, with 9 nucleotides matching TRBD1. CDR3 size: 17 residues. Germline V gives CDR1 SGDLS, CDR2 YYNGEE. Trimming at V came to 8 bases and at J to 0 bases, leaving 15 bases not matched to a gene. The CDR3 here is CARPPLPGQGPSYEQYF. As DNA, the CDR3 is TGTGCCAGACCTCCCCTTCCGGGACAGGGCCCCTCCTACGAGCAGTACTTC. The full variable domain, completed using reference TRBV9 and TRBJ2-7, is DSGVTQTPKHLITATGQRVTLRCSPRSGDLSVYWYQQSLDQGLQFLIQYYNGEERAKGNILERFSAQQFPDLHSELNLSSLELGDSALYFCARPPLPGQGPSYEQYFGPGTRLTVT.

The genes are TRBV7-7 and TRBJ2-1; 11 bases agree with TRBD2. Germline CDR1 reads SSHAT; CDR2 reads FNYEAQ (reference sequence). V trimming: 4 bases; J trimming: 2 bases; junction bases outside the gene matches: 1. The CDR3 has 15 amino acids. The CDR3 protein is CASSSGLAAYNEQFF. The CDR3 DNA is TGTGCCAGCAGCTCGGGACTAGCGGCCTACAATGAGCAGTTCTTC.